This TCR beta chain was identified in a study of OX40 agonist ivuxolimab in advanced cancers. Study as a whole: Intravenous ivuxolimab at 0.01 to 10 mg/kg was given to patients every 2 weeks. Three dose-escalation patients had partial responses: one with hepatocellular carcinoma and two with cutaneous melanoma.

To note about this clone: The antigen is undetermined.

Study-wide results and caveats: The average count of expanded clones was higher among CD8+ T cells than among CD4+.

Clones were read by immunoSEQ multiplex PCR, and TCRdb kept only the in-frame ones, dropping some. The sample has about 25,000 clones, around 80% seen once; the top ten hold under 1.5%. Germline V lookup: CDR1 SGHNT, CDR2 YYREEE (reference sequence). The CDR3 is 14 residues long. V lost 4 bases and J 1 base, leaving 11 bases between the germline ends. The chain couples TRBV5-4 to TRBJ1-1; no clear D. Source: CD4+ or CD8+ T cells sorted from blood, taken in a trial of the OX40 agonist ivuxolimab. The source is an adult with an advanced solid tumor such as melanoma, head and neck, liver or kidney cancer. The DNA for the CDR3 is TGTGCCAGCAGCCTCCAGGCCTGGAACACTGAAGCTTTCTTT. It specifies CASSLQAWNTEAFF. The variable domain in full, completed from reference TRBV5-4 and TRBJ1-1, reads ETGVTQSPTHLIKTRGQQVTLRCSSQSGHNTVSWYQQALGQGPQFIFQYYREEENGRGNFPPRFSGLQFPNYSSELNVNALELDDSALYLCASSLQAWNTEAFFGQGTRLTVV.